The present T cell receptor beta chain was sequenced within a study of blood T cell repertoires in COVID-19. About the study: Acute and convalescent COVID-19 samples came from the United States, Italy and Spain. Sample material is recorded as cDNA or gDNA derived from T cells, B-cell-depleted T cells, or PBMCs.

Seattle patients were enrolled while actively infected and followed longitudinally. In the authors' methods: Counts of nucleated cells, estimated from reference gene primer amplification, were obtained. Sequencing used immunoSEQ multiplex PCR; TCRdb keeps in-frame clones, though not all of them. The V and J calls and clone size are taken from that table; D and trimming were inferred from the DNA. The repertoire holds around 150,000 clones, with 88% as singletons. V lost 4 bases and J lost 10, with 11 bases in between. Germline assignment: CDR1 MGHRA and CDR2 YSYEKL. The CDR3 runs to 12 residues. V and J are TRBV4-1 and TRBJ2-1; D possibly corresponds to TRBD1 (6 bases). This sequence originates from a human donor with COVID-19, enrolled during active disease. The donor label of this sample is uncertain. Input material: peripheral blood. CDR3 sequence reads: CASSRTGYEQFF. The CDR3 region has the DNA TGCGCCAGCAGCCGAACAGGGTACGAGCAGTTCTTC.